This TCR beta chain comes out of a study of T cells in Graves' hyperthyroidism and ophthalmopathy. General observations from the study: Ophthalmopathy was separated from stable hyperthyroidism by a 13 V-J model.

Concerning this clonotype itself: Its antigen is undetermined.

TCR beta CDR3 region amplification was performed from RNA transcripts. The TCR CDR3 was amplified in a first-round RT-PCR using the HTBI primer set. TCRdb reprocessed the multiplex PCR reads with MiXCR, giving one entry per CDR3 protein. The data show over 700,000 distinct CDR3 sequences, over 15% seen once. Each patient was aged 18 to 65 and had newly diagnosed hyperthyroidism of under 2 months' duration. Clinical symptoms, serum thyroxine and TRAb, thyroid ultrasound and orbital computed tomography were used for the diagnoses. It was at first hyperthyroidism diagnosis, before any ophthalmopathy symptoms, that the blood sample was taken. Trimming at V came to 3 bases and at J to 1 base, leaving 2 bases not matched to a gene. This CDR3 contains 15 residues. Looked up from germline, CDR1 is SGHVS and CDR2 is FQNEAQ.

The chain carries TRBV7-8 and TRBJ1-3; TRBD1 matches 8 bases. The sequenced sample consisted of blood. The clonotype was recovered from a woman aged 45-60 years with Graves' hyperthyroidism that later progressed to Graves' ophthalmopathy. CDR3 region: CASSLGQVSGNTIYF. In nucleotides, the CDR3 is TGTGCCAGCAGCTTGGGACAGGTTTCTGGAAACACCATATATTTT.